The source of this T cell receptor beta chain is a study of blood T cell repertoires in COVID-19. Cohort 3 recovered donors had two negative PCRs, clearance, or symptom resolution. Germline-derived CDR1 and CDR2 are ENHRY and SYGVKD. The length of the CDR3 is 16 residues. The trim removed 3 bases at V and 3 bases at J, leaving 6 bases unmatched. Produced via immunoSEQ multiplex PCR; TCRdb's table is partial and in-frame only. The sample lists around 150,000 clones; about 86% were seen once. Sequencing used PBMCs or T cells enriched from blood (not recorded which). This TCR was recovered from a man between 50 and 59 years old who had recovered from COVID-19. The chain recombines TRBV10-3 with TRBJ2-2; 8 nucleotides line up with TRBD2. The CDR3 DNA follows: TGTGCCATCAGTGAAAAAGCGGGGGCCTACACCGGGGAGCTGTTTTTT. The encoded protein is CAISEKAGAYTGELFF.